This TCR beta chain stems from a study of radiotherapy plus CTLA-4 blockade in lung cancer. Study-level information: Across the patients, objective responses occurred in about 19%, and disease control in over 25%.

Here immunoSEQ multiplex PCR was the method, and the copy in TCRdb shows in-frame clones only, minus some. The data hold under 25,000 clones, with about three quarters observed a single time. Patients with chemo-refractory metastatic non-small-cell lung cancer received focal radiation plus CTLA-4 blockade with ipilimumab. The sequencing here drew on peripheral blood, taken from a patient treated with radiotherapy plus ipilimumab. This sequence was found in a human donor with non-small cell lung cancer who had stable disease on radiotherapy plus ipilimumab.

This CDR3 reads CASSIAQGFETQYF. CDR3 coding DNA: TGTGCCAGTAGTATCGCGCAGGGGTTCGAGACCCAGTACTTC. The chain combines TRBV19 with TRBJ2-5, with a weak D call TRBD1 (6 bases). V lost 3 bases to trimming and J lost 5 bases, with 13 bases between them. CDR1 and CDR2 from the germline V gene are LNHDA and SQIVND (reference sequence). The CDR3 runs 14 residues.